Listed below are T cell receptor beta chains from one sample, sequenced in a study of OX40 agonist ivuxolimab in advanced cancers. Sequencing was performed with immunoSEQ multiplex PCR; in TCRdb, only in-frame clones are kept and a portion is missing. This table holds fewer than 95,000 clones, 91% found once. Sequencing used CD4+ or CD8+ T cells sorted from blood, obtained in a trial of the OX40 agonist ivuxolimab. The receptors stem from an adult with an advanced solid tumor such as melanoma, head and neck, liver or kidney cancer. Both conserved end residues are part of each CDR3. D genes are given only for firm matches. Only some rows state a clone size, as once, few, many or a class for expanded clones.

CDR3nt,CDR3aa,j_gene,d_gene,abundance,v_gene
TGTGCCAGCAGCTCAAGGACAGAACCAGATACGCAGTATTTT,CASSSRTEPDTQYF,TRBJ2-3,.,.,TRBV9
TGTGCCAGCAGTTCCCGGGACAGGGGGCTTCGAAACACCGGGGAGCTGTTTTTT,CASSSRDRGLRNTGELFF,TRBJ2-2,TRBD1,once,TRBV27
TGCAGCGCCTCGGGACTAGCGGGAGAGGATGAGCAGTTCTTC,CSASGLAGEDEQFF,TRBJ2-1,TRBD2,.,TRBV29-1
TGTGCCAGCAGACTAGCGGGGGGGGGATCCGAGCAGTTCTTC,CASRLAGGGSEQFF,TRBJ2-1,TRBD2,.,TRBV6-1
TGTGCCAGCAGCCCGCGCGTGCGTCGGGTCGGAGCCTACGAGCAGTACTTC,CASSPRVRRVGAYEQYF,TRBJ2-7,.,.,TRBV7-8
TGTGCCAGCAGTGAGGCCCGGGCCGATTATTCACCCCTCCACTTT,CASSEARADYSPLHF,TRBJ1-6,.,.,TRBV2
TGTGCCAGCAGCGTAACTTTCAGGGGGGCGCAAACCGGGGAGCTGTTTTTT,CASSVTFRGAQTGELFF,TRBJ2-2,.,.,TRBV9
TGTGCCAGCAGCTTAGATCGAAACAGGGGATCCCCGATAAGCAATCAGCCCCAGCATTTT,CASSLDRNRGSPISNQPQHF,TRBJ1-5,TRBD1,.,TRBV11-3
TGCGCCAGCAGCTTGCGACCGGGACAGGGCGTCAATGAGCAGTTCTTC,CASSLRPGQGVNEQFF,TRBJ2-1,TRBD1,.,TRBV5-1
TGTGCCAGCAGCCCCCCCAGCGGGAGAGCTGTTGACCAAGAGACCCAGTACTTC,CASSPPSGRAVDQETQYF,TRBJ2-5,.,.,TRBV21-1
TGCAGCGTTGAAGATCCGAGGTACTCTGGGGCCAACGTCCTGACTTTC,CSVEDPRYSGANVLTF,TRBJ2-6,.,.,TRBV29-1
TGTGCCAGTGGGACAGGGAGGAACAATCAGCCCCAGCATTTT,CASGTGRNNQPQHF,TRBJ1-5,TRBD1,.,TRBV19
TGCGCCAGCAGCCAAGCATTAGCGGGAACTGAGCAGTTCTTC,CASSQALAGTEQFF,TRBJ2-1,TRBD2,.,TRBV4-1
TGTGCCAGCAGTGGCGAGACCCAGTACTTC,CASSGETQYF,TRBJ2-5,.,.,TRBV7-2
TGCGCCAGCAGCGTCGGGACTAGCGGGAATTCCTACAATGAGCAGTTCTTC,CASSVGTSGNSYNEQFF,TRBJ2-1,TRBD2,.,TRBV5-1
TGTGCCAGCAGTTTGGGCAGAACGAACACTGAAGCTTTCTTT,CASSLGRTNTEAFF,TRBJ1-1,.,.,TRBV27
TGTGCCAGCAGCTTCCAGGAGGGATTGTGGGAGACCCAGTACTTC,CASSFQEGLWETQYF,TRBJ2-5,.,.,TRBV7-2
TGTGCCAGCAGTACGGACAGGGGACCCTACAATGAGCAGTTCTTC,CASSTDRGPYNEQFF,TRBJ2-1,TRBD1,.,TRBV27
TGTGCCAGCAGCTTGGGCGCTCGCACAGATACGCAGTATTTT,CASSLGARTDTQYF,TRBJ2-3,.,once,TRBV7-2
TGTGCCAGCAGCTTGGGACCCTACTCCTACGAGCAGTACTTC,CASSLGPYSYEQYF,TRBJ2-7,.,.,TRBV7-3
TGTGCCAGCTCACCCCTCACCGGGGAGCTGTTTTTT,CASSPLTGELFF,TRBJ2-2,.,.,TRBV18
TGTGCCAGCAGCCCGCGTGGGACTAGCGGGAGAGGAGAGACCCAGTACTTC,CASSPRGTSGRGETQYF,TRBJ2-5,TRBD2,.,TRBV11-3
TGTGCCATCAGTGATAGGGGACAGAGGGACGAGCAGTACTTC,CAISDRGQRDEQYF,TRBJ2-7,TRBD1,.,TRBV10-3
TGCGCCAGCAGCCAATCTTACGCTTATAGGACAGATACGCAGTATTTT,CASSQSYAYRTDTQYF,TRBJ2-3,.,.,TRBV4-3
TGTGCCAGCACTAATGGAGGCTCCTACAATGAGCAGTTCTTC,CASTNGGSYNEQFF,TRBJ2-1,.,once,TRBV7-6
TGTGCCAGCAGCCCATCACCGGGGACCTACGAGCAGTACTTC,CASSPSPGTYEQYF,TRBJ2-7,.,.,TRBV7-6
TGTGCCAGCAGTACTCGCACAGATACGCAGTATTTT,CASSTRTDTQYF,TRBJ2-3,.,.,TRBV11-3
TGTGCCAGCAAAAAAGGGGCCATGGGCGGGGAGCTGTTTTTT,CASKKGAMGGELFF,TRBJ2-2,.,.,TRBV28
TGTGCCAGTAGTATAGTTGGCAGCATGAACACTGAAGCTTTCTTT,CASSIVGSMNTEAFF,TRBJ1-1,.,once,TRBV19
TGTGCCAGCAGCCCCGGGGGGGGCACAGATACGCAGTATTTT,CASSPGGGTDTQYF,TRBJ2-3,TRBD2,.,TRBV14
TGCGCCAGCAGCTGGGACAGGGTGGGCGCAGATACGCAGTATTTT,CASSWDRVGADTQYF,TRBJ2-3,TRBD1,.,TRBV5-1
TGCGCCAGCAGCCAGCCGACAGCGGCCCGCTATGGCTACACCTTC,CASSQPTAARYGYTF,TRBJ1-2,.,.,TRBV4-1
TGCGCCAGCAGCCACCCGGGACTAGCGGTAGCCAAAAACATTCAGTACTTC,CASSHPGLAVAKNIQYF,TRBJ2-4,TRBD2,.,TRBV4-1
TGTGCCAGCAGCAAGACAGGGGTGAACGACGAGCAGTACTTC,CASSKTGVNDEQYF,TRBJ2-7,TRBD1,.,TRBV7-9
TGTGCCAGCAGCGTAAATTGGGGAGGCTACACCTTC,CASSVNWGGYTF,TRBJ1-2,.,.,TRBV7-2